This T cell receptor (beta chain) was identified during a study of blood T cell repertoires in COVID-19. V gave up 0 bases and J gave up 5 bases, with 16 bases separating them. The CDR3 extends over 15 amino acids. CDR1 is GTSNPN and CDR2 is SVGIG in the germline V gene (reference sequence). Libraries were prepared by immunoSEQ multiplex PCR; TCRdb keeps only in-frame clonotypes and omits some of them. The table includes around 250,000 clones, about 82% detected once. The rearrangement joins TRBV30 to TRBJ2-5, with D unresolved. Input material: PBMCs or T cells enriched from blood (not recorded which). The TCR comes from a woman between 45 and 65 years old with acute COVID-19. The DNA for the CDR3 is TGTGCCTGGAGTGTACCACATAGCTCCGGGGAGACCCAGTACTTC. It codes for CAWSVPHSSGETQYF.